Listed below are T cell receptor beta chains from one sample, sequenced in a study of blood T cell repertoires in COVID-19. TCRdb keeps only in-frame clones here, not all; method: immunoSEQ multiplex PCR. This sample yields 250,000 or so clones, of which roughly 90% are seen a single time; roughly 2.9% belongs to the top ten. Sequenced input: PBMCs or T cells enriched from blood (not recorded which). The receptors were sampled from a man in his forties who had been exposed to COVID-19. Both conserved end residues are part of each CDR3. Each record gives: clone size, V gene, J gene, CDR3 length, D gene, CDR3 protein, CDR3 DNA. A D gene is named only where the DNA matches it firmly. Clone size appears in some rows only: once, few, many, or a class for an expanded clone.

size: .; V: TRBV7-3; J: TRBJ2-7; length: 14; D: .; CDR3: CASSDSASSGEQYF; DNA: TGTGCCAGCAGCGACAGCGCCTCGAGTGGGGAGCAGTACTTC
size: .; V: TRBV6-5; J: TRBJ2-7; length: 11; D: .; CDR3: CASNGPYEQYF; DNA: TGTGCCAGCAATGGCCCCTACGAGCAGTACTTC
size: .; V: TRBV28; J: TRBJ2-7; length: 15; D: .; CDR3: CASRRGPGKYYEQYF; DNA: TGTGCCAGCAGGCGGGGTCCCGGAAAATACTACGAGCAGTACTTC
size: .; V: TRBV6-2/TRBV6-3; J: TRBJ1-1; length: 14; D: TRBD1; CDR3: CASSYGQGWTEAFF; DNA: TGTGCCAGCAGTTACGGACAGGGATGGACTGAAGCTTTCTTT
size: once; V: TRBV28; J: TRBJ1-1; length: 18; D: TRBD1; CDR3: CASSLGAIRQGLNTEAFF; DNA: TGTGCCAGCAGTTTAGGAGCTATTAGACAGGGTTTGAACACTGAAGCTTTCTTT
size: .; V: TRBV6-2/TRBV6-3; J: TRBJ1-5; length: 16; D: .; CDR3: CASSYPGTFGNQPQHF; DNA: TGTGCCAGCAGTTACCCCGGGACTTTTGGAAATCAGCCCCAGCATTTT
size: once; V: TRBV3-1/TRBV3-2; J: TRBJ1-2; length: 16; D: TRBD1; CDR3: CASSQRQGGANYGYTF; DNA: TGTGCCAGCAGCCAACGTCAGGGGGGCGCCAACTATGGCTACACCTTC
size: .; V: TRBV4-1; J: TRBJ1-4; length: 15; D: TRBD1; CDR3: CASSQPDRELEKLFF; DNA: TGCGCCAGCAGCCAACCGGACAGGGAGTTGGAAAAACTGTTTTTT
size: .; V: TRBV12-5; J: TRBJ1-5; length: 18; D: .; CDR3: CASGLVPSSTDGNQPQHF; DNA: TGTGCTAGTGGTTTGGTACCTTCCTCGACAGACGGCAATCAGCCCCAGCATTTT
size: once; V: TRBV28; J: TRBJ1-2; length: 15; D: .; CDR3: CASTKRGGFNYGYTF; DNA: TGTGCCAGCACTAAAAGGGGGGGATTTAACTATGGCTACACCTTC
size: .; V: TRBV6-1; J: TRBJ2-7; length: 20; D: TRBD1; CDR3: CASSEGQGAFLFVGSDEQYF; DNA: TGTGCCAGCAGTGAGGGACAGGGGGCGTTCCTCTTTGTCGGCTCGGACGAGCAGTACTTC
size: .; V: TRBV6-1; J: TRBJ2-7; length: 14; D: .; CDR3: CASSEVGGLYEQYF; DNA: TGTGCCAGCAGTGAAGTTGGTGGCCTCTACGAGCAGTACTTC
size: .; V: TRBV27; J: TRBJ2-7; length: 14; D: TRBD1; CDR3: CASSFRQGRYEQYF; DNA: TGTGCCAGCAGTTTTCGACAGGGAAGGTACGAGCAGTACTTC
size: .; V: TRBV3-1/TRBV3-2; J: TRBJ1-3; length: 18; D: .; CDR3: CASSQAQGQTFSGNTIYF; DNA: TGTGCCAGCAGCCAAGCTCAGGGGCAGACTTTTTCTGGAAACACCATATATTTT
size: .; V: TRBV5-4; J: TRBJ1-4; length: 15; D: TRBD1; CDR3: CASSSRTGTGEKLFF; DNA: TGTGCCAGCAGCTCCCGGACAGGGACTGGTGAAAAACTGTTTTTT
size: .; V: TRBV6-4; J: TRBJ2-2; length: 19; D: TRBD2; CDR3: CASSDYEREGQVGTGELFF; DNA: TGTGCCAGCAGTGACTACGAGCGGGAGGGCCAGGTGGGGACCGGGGAGCTGTTTTTT
size: many; V: TRBV2; J: TRBJ2-1; length: 10; D: .; CDR3: CASKSFEQFF; DNA: TGTGCCAGCAAGAGCTTTGAGCAGTTCTTC
size: .; V: TRBV6-2/TRBV6-3; J: TRBJ2-2; length: 14; D: .; CDR3: CASSYSTDTGELFF; DNA: TGTGCCAGCAGTTACTCCACGGACACCGGGGAGCTGTTTTTT
size: .; V: TRBV6-5; J: TRBJ2-1; length: 14; D: .; CDR3: CASSLVRGRDEQFF; DNA: TGTGCCAGCAGCCTCGTTAGGGGGAGGGATGAGCAGTTCTTC
size: .; V: TRBV24-1; J: TRBJ1-5; length: 14; D: TRBD1; CDR3: CATSTGTGNQPQHF; DNA: TGTGCCACCAGTACCGGGACAGGCAATCAGCCCCAGCATTTT
size: .; V: TRBV24-1; J: TRBJ1-2; length: 14; D: .; CDR3: CATSDFSQIYGYTF; DNA: TGTGCCACCAGTGATTTCTCACAGATCTATGGCTACACCTTC
size: .; V: TRBV24-1; J: TRBJ2-7; length: 13; D: .; CDR3: CATSRVGSYEQYF; DNA: TGTGCCACCAGCAGGGTTGGTTCCTACGAGCAGTACTTC
size: .; V: TRBV10-1; J: TRBJ2-1; length: 13; D: TRBD2; CDR3: CASSGTNINEQFF; DNA: TGCGCCAGCAGCGGGACTAATATCAATGAGCAGTTCTTC
size: once; V: TRBV7-6; J: TRBJ2-5; length: 15; D: TRBD2; CDR3: CASSDGLAGQETQYF; DNA: TGTGCCAGCAGCGACGGACTAGCGGGACAAGAGACCCAGTACTTC
size: once; V: TRBV18; J: TRBJ2-3; length: 15; D: TRBD1; CDR3: CASSPWTGDTDTQYF; DNA: TGTGCCAGCTCACCCTGGACAGGAGACACAGATACGCAGTATTTT
size: few; V: TRBV11-2; J: TRBJ1-3; length: 15; D: .; CDR3: CASSSRRSSGNTIYF; DNA: TGTGCCAGCAGCTCTCGACGGAGCTCTGGAAACACCATATATTTT
size: once; V: TRBV27; J: TRBJ1-4; length: 14; D: TRBD1; CDR3: CASSPLTGGEKLFF; DNA: TGTGCCAGCAGTCCTCTGACAGGGGGTGAAAAACTGTTTTTT
size: .; V: TRBV5-1; J: TRBJ2-3; length: 14; D: .; CDR3: CASSLDTSTDTQYF; DNA: TGCGCCAGCAGCTTGGACACCAGCACAGATACGCAGTATTTT